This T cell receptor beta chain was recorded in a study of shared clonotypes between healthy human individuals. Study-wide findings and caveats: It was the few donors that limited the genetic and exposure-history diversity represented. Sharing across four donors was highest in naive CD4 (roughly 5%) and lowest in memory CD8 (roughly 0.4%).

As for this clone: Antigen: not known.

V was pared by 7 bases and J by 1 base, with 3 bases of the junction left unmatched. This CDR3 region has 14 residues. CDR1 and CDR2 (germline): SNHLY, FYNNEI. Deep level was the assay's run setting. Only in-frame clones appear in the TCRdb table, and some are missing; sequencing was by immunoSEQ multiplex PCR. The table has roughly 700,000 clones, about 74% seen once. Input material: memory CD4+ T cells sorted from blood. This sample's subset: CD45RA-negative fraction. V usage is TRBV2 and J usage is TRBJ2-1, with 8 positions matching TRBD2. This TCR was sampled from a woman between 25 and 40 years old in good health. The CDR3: CASTGGRSYNEQFF. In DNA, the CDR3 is TGTGCCAGCACAGGCGGGAGGTCCTACAATGAGCAGTTCTTC.